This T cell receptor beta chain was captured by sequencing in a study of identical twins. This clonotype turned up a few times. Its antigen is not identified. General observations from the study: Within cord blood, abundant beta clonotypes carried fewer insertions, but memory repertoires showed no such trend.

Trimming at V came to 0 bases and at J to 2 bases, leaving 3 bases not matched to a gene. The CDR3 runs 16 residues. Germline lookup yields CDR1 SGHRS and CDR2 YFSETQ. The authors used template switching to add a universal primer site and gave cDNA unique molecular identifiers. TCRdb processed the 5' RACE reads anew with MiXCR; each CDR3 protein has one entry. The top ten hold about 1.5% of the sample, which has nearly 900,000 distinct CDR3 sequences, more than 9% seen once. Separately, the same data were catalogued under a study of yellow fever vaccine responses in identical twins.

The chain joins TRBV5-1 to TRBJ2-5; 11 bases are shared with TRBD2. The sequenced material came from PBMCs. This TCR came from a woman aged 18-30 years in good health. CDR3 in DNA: TGCGCCAGCAGCTTGGACGTAGCGGGGGGGCAAGAGACCCAGTACTTC. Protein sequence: CASSLDVAGGQETQYF.